These 5 T cell receptor beta chains came from one sample sequenced in a study of PD-1 blockade in mismatch repair-deficient tumors. Measured with immunoSEQ multiplex PCR; TCRdb has only the in-frame clones, and not every one. The repertoire holds some 85,000 clones, with approximately 80% as singletons. Here the sequenced sample was peripheral blood, taken 44 weeks after starting pembrolizumab. The source is an adult with mismatch repair-deficient cancer.

The J gene is TRBJ2-3, the V gene TRBV4-1, with a possible D match to TRBD2 (6 bases). The CDR3 sequence is 15 residues long. Germline CDR1 MGHRA, CDR2 YSYEKL. The ends were cut back, 0 bases at V and 3 bases at J, with 10 bases in the middle. CDR3 in DNA: TGCGCCAGCAGCCAAGATAGTGGGGGGACAGATACGCAGTATTTT. This translates into CASSQDSGGTDTQYF.

The chain links TRBV14 to TRBJ2-5, with D possibly TRBD2 on 5 matching bases. Germline V gene lookup returns CDR1 SGHDN and CDR2 FVKESK. This CDR3 has 14 amino acids. Trimming removed 1 base from V and 4 bases from J, with 10 bases in between. The CDR3 is CASSQVTGIETQYF. For the CDR3, the DNA is TGTGCCAGCAGCCAAGTGACGGGGATAGAGACCCAGTACTTC. Complete variable domain (other parts from reference TRBV14 and TRBJ2-5): EAGVTQFPSHSVIEKGQTVTLRCDPISGHDNLYWYRRVMGKEIKFLLHFVKESKQDESGMPNNRFLAERTGGTYSTLKVQPAELEDSGVYFCASSQVTGIETQYFGPGTRLLVL.

The J gene is TRBJ1-1, the V gene TRBV7-9, with D hard to call. Trimming stripped 5 bases from V and 8 bases from J, with 12 bases between. This CDR3 spans 12 amino acids. Germline-derived CDR1 and CDR2 are SEHNR and FQNEAQ (reference sequence). This chain's CDR3 is CASSRGSGEAFF. For the CDR3, the DNA is TGTGCCAGCAGCAGAGGGTCGGGGGAAGCTTTCTTT. Full variable domain (remainder filled in from reference TRBV7-9 and TRBJ1-1): DTGVSQNPRHKITKRGQNVTFRCDPISEHNRLYWYRQTLGQGPEFLTYFQNEAQLEKSRLLSDRFSAERPKGSFSTLEIQRTEQGDSAMYLCASSRGSGEAFFGQGTRLTVV.

The table lists this clone with a count of one. This chain uses TRBV7-8 with TRBJ1-1; maybe TRBD1 (5 bases). This CDR3 has 14 amino acids. Deletions cut 5 bases from V and 1 base from J, with 11 bases between. The germline gives CDR1 SGHVS, CDR2 FQNEAQ. The CDR3 protein is CASSIGTGNTEAFF. The CDR3, as DNA: TGTGCCAGCAGCATAGGGACGGGGAACACTGAAGCTTTCTTT.

This chain joins TRBV18 and TRBJ2-1; TRBD2 matches 12 bases. Germline trimming cut 4 bases from V and 0 bases from J; bases unmatched to any gene: 10. From germline, CDR1 is KGHSH and CDR2 LQKENI. The CDR3 runs to 19 residues. This chain's CDR3 is CASSRLAGDDGSSYNEQFF. The CDR3 DNA reads TGTGCCAGCTCACGACTAGCGGGAGATGATGGTAGCTCCTACAATGAGCAGTTCTTC.